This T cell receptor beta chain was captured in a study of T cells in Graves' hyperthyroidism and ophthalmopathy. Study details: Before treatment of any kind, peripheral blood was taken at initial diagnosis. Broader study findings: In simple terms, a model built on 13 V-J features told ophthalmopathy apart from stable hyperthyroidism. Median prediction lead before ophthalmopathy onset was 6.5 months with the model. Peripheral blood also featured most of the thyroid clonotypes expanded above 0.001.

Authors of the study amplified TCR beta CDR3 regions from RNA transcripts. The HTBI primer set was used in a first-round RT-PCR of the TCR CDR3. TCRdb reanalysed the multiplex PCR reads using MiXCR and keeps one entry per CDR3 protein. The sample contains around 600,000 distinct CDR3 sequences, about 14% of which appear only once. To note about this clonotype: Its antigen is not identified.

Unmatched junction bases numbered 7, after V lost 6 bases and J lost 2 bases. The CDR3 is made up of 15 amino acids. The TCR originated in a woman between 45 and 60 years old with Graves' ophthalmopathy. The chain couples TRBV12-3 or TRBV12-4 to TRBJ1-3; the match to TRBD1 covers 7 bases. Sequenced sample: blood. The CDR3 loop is CASSRDREAGNTIYF. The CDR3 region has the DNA TGTGCCAGCAGCCGAGACAGGGAGGCTGGAAACACCATATATTTT.